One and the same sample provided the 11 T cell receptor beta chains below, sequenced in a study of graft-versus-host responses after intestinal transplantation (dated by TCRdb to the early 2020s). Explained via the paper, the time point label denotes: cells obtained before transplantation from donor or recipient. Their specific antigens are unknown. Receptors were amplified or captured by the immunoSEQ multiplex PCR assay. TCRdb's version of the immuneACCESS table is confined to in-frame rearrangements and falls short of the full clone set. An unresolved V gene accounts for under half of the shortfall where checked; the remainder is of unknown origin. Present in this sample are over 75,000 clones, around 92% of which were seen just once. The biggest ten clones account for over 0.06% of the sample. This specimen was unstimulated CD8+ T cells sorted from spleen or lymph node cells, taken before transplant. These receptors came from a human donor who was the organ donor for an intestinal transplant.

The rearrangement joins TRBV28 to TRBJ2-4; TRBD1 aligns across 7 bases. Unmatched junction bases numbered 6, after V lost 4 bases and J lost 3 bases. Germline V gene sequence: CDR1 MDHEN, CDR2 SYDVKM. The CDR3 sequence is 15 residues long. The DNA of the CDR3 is TGTGCCAGCAGTTCCGTAAGGGACAGCAAAAACATTCAGTACTTC. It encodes CASSSVRDSKNIQYF.

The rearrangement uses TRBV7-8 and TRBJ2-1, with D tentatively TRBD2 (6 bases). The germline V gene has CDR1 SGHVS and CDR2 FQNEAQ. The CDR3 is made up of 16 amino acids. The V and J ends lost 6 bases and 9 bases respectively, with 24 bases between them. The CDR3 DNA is TGTGCCAGCAGTCGGTCGAACCACCACAGGAGGGGTGAGCAGTTCTTC. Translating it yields CASSRSNHHRRGEQFF.

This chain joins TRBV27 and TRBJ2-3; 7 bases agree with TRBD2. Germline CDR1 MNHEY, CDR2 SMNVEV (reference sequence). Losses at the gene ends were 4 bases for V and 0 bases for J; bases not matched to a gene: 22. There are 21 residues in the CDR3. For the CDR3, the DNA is TGTGCCAGCAGTTCCCTCGCGTGGCTCAAATCTAGCGGACTAAGCACAGATACGCAGTATTTT. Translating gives CASSSLAWLKSSGLSTDTQYF.

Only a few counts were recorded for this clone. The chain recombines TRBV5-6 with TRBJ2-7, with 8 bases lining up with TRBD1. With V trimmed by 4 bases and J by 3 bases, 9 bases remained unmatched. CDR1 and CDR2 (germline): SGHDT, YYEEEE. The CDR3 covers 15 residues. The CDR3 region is CASSPLGQGIYEQYF. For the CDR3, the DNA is TGTGCCAGCAGCCCCTTAGGACAGGGAATCTACGAGCAGTACTTC. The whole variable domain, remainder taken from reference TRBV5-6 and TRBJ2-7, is DAGVTQSPTHLIKTRGQQVTLRCSPKSGHDTVSWYQQALGQGPQFIFQYYEEEERQRGNFPDRFSGHQFPNYSSELNVNALLLGDSALYLCASSPLGQGIYEQYFGPGTRLTVT.

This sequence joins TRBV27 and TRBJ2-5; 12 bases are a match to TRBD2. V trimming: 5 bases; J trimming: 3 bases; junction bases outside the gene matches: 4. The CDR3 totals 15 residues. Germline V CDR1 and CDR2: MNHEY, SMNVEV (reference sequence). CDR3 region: CASSKGLAGKETQYF. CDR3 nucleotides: TGTGCCAGCAGTAAAGGACTAGCGGGAAAAGAGACCCAGTACTTC.

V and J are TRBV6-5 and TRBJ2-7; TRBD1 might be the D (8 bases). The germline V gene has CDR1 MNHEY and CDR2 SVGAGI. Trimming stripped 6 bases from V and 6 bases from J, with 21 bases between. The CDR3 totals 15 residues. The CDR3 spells CASRYARTGTTEQYF. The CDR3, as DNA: TGTGCCAGCAGGTATGCAAGGACAGGGACTACCGAGCAGTACTTC.

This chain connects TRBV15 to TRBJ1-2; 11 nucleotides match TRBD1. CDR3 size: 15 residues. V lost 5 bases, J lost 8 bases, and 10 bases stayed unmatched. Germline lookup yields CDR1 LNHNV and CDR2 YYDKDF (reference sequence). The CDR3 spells CATSLDRGPMRGYTF. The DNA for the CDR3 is TGTGCCACCAGCCTGGACAGGGGGCCCATGAGGGGCTACACCTTC.

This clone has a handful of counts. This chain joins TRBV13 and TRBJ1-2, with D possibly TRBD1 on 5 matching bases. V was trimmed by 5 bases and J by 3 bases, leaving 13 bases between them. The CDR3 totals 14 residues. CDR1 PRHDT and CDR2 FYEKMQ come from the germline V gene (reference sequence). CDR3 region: CASSTRQPHYGYTF. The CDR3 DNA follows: TGTGCCAGCAGCACCAGACAGCCACACTATGGCTACACCTTC. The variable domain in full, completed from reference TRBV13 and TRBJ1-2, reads AAGVIQSPRHLIKEKRETATLKCYPIPRHDTVYWYQQGPGQDPQFLISFYEKMQSDKGSIPDRFSAQQFSDYHSELNMSSLELGDSALYFCASSTRQPHYGYTFGSGTRLTVV.

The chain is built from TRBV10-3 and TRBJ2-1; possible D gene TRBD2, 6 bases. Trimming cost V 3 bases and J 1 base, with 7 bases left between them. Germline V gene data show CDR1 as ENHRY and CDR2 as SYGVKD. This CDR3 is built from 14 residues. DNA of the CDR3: TGTGCCATCAGTGAAGGGAGGTCCTACAATGAGCAGTTCTTC. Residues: CAISEGRSYNEQFF.

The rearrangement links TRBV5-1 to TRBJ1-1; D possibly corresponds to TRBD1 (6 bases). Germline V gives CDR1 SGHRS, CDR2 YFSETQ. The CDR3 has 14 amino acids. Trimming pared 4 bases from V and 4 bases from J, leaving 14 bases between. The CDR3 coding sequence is TGCGCCAGCAGCCATCCACAGGGAAGCACTGAAGCTTTCTTT. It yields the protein CASSHPQGSTEAFF.

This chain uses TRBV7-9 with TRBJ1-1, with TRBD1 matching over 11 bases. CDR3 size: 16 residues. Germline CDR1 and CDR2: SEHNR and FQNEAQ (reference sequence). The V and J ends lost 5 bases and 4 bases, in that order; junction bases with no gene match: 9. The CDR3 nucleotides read TGTGCCAGCAGCCATCCTCGGGGGACAGGGGGCACTGAAGCTTTCTTT. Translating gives CASSHPRGTGGTEAFF.